This T cell receptor beta chain derives from a study of CD8+CD57+ T cells in acquired aplastic anemia. This clonotype appeared once. As yet, its antigen is unknown. The CDR3 loop spans 16 amino acids. Germline CDR1 and CDR2: LNHNV and YYDKDF (reference sequence). Unmatched junction bases numbered 11, after V lost 4 bases and J lost 5 bases. Study-wide results and limits: Patients and controls were found to share fewer than 35 CD8+ CDR3 sequences. CD8+ Simpson's diversity did not differ significantly between patients and controls.

Those patients picked for sequencing had displayed CD8+CD57+ cell expansion on flow cytometry. Acquired aplastic anemia of severe grade affected all patients. Genomic DNA templated the TCR beta VDJ and CDR3 profiling. TCRdb processed the reads anew with MiXCR; each CDR3 protein has one entry. In the table there are about 40,000 distinct CDR3 sequences, under 80% of which are singletons. The chain employs TRBV15 and TRBJ2-7, with 10 bases matching TRBD1. The receptor's source is a human donor with aplastic anemia. The sequenced sample was sorted CD4+, CD8+, or CD8+CD57+ T cells (not recorded which) from PBMCs. The CDR3, as DNA: TGTGCCACCAGCAAGAGAGGGGGACAGGGGTGGGACGAGCAGTACTTC. It encodes CATSKRGGQGWDEQYF.